The T cell receptor (beta chain) described here comes from a study of cytomegalovirus exposure and HLA in healthy donors. The study's findings and limits: Follow-up analysis later connected one missense variant in DCLRE1C with trimming of TCR beta V- and J-genes. Relative to equally common others, HLA-associated TCR beta chains showed greater clonal expansion in a later analysis.

As regards this clone: The antigen is unknown.

PCR primers comprised 60 Vbeta and 13 Jbeta primers. Sequencing used immunoSEQ multiplex PCR; TCRdb keeps in-frame clones, though not all of them. This table has about 190,000 clones, roughly four fifths appearing once. The clonotype was recovered from a woman aged 30 to 39 in good health and CMV-seropositive. The sequencing sample was made of PBMCs.

CDR3 nucleotide sequence: TGTGCCAGCAGCTTAGATCTAGCGGGAACAAACACCGGGGAGCTGTTTTTT. As protein: CASSLDLAGTNTGELFF. The rearrangement links TRBV7-9 to TRBJ2-2; 9 nucleotides align to TRBD2. Trimming cost V 1 base and J 2 bases; bases outside gene matches: 5. Looked up from germline, CDR1 is SEHNR and CDR2 is FQNEAQ (reference sequence). This CDR3 has 17 residues.